Shown below are 3 T cell receptor beta chains from a single sample sequenced in a study of control samples from healthy donors and cancer patients (TCRdb year 2020). To prepare the library, the immunoSEQ multiplex PCR assay was applied. TCRdb retrieved this table from immuneACCESS and kept in-frame rearrangements only. Not all clones are present; in checked studies, unresolved V genes account for under half, and no reason is known for the remainder. Recorded for this sample are roughly 130,000 clones; over 85% of them occurred a single time. Of the sample, about 4% is held by the ten largest clones. The specimen sequenced was blood. The origin of the receptors is a man aged 25-45 years in good health.

The gene calls are TRBV23-1 and TRBJ1-1; D possibly corresponds to TRBD1 (5 bases). TRBV23-1 has ORF status, its function being uncertain. V lost 4 bases and J lost 1, with 7 bases in between. This CDR3 contains 13 residues. The CDR3 DNA sequence: TGCGCCAGCAGTCGGGGGGAGAACACTGAAGCTTTCTTT. Protein: CASSRGENTEAFF.

The chain joins TRBV21-1 to TRBJ2-5; the table's D call TRBD1 went unverified against the DNA. TRBV21-1 is a documented pseudogene. The CDR3 sequence is 20 residues long. CDR3 residues: CASSKNRMVQGATFLETQYF. The CDR3 nucleotides read TGTGCCAGCAGCAAAAATCGCATGGTACAGGGGGCCACATTTCTGGAGACCCAGTACTTC.

This chain joins TRBV2 and TRBJ1-4; D unresolved. The CDR3 is 14 residues long. Deletions cut 7 bases from V and 8 bases from J, with 17 bases between. Germline assignment: CDR1 SNHLY and CDR2 FYNNEI. This CDR3 reads CASKVEGYREKLFF. CDR3 nucleotide sequence: TGTGCCAGCAAAGTCGAGGGTTATCGGGAAAAACTGTTTTTT.